The 10 T cell receptor beta chains below all came from one sample that was sequenced in a study of CD8 T cells in Susac syndrome. With random hexamers, reverse transcription was performed on about 0.5 to 1 ug of RNA. Each CDR3 protein gets one entry after TCRdb re-called the immunoSEQ multiplex PCR reads with MiXCR. The sample holds about 430,000 distinct CDR3 sequences, more than 70% seen once. Sequenced sample: CD8+ T cells from PBMCs. These receptors originate from a human donor with multiple sclerosis.

This clonotype was counted only a few times. The chain couples TRBV5-4 to TRBJ2-2, with 8 bases matching TRBD1. V was clipped by 3 bases and J by 5 bases; unmatched bases: 0. The CDR3 runs to 13 residues. CDR1 and CDR2 from the germline V gene are SGHNT and YYREEE (reference sequence). The CDR3 loop is CASSWTGTGELFF. The CDR3 bases are TGTGCCAGCAGCTGGACAGGGACCGGGGAGCTGTTTTTT.

The chain has TRBV11-3 and TRBJ2-1; TRBD2 might be the D (7 bases). Germline CDR1 is SGHNT and CDR2 is YENEEA. Trimming shortened V by 5 bases and J by 7 bases, and 9 bases separated the two germline ends. The CDR3 is made up of 12 amino acids. CDR3 nucleotides: TGTGCCAGCAGCAAGGGGGGGAATGAGCAGTTCTTC. Translated: CASSKGGNEQFF.

The CDR3 sequence is CAWSGMTLNTEAFF. The CDR3 bases are TGTGCCTGGAGTGGGATGACCTTGAACACTGAAGCTTTCTTT. This chain connects TRBV30 to TRBJ1-1, with D unclear. The germline V gene encodes CDR1 GTSNPN and CDR2 SVGIG (reference sequence). V lost 1 base to trimming and J lost 0 bases, with 9 bases between them. The CDR3 length is 14 residues.

The rearrangement uses TRBV19 and TRBJ1-1, with D possibly TRBD1 on 6 matching bases. CDR1 LNHDA and CDR2 SQIVND come from the germline V gene (reference sequence). V lost 5 bases to trimming and J lost 1 base, with 14 bases between them. The CDR3 runs 15 residues. This CDR3 is CASSPGEGGNTEAFF. CDR3 DNA: TGTGCCAGTAGTCCCGGGGAGGGGGGGAACACTGAAGCTTTCTTT.

The chain employs TRBV10-3 and TRBJ1-1; D is perhaps TRBD1 (6 bases). The V gene's germline CDR1 is ENHRY and CDR2 SYGVKD. This CDR3 comprises 14 residues. V lost 4 bases to trimming and J lost 3 bases, with 12 bases between them. CDR3 sequence reads: CAISVGGQDTEAFF. The DNA for the CDR3 is TGTGCCATCAGTGTGGGGGGGCAGGACACTGAAGCTTTCTTT.

The rearrangement joins TRBV5-1 to TRBJ2-1; 9 positions match TRBD2. The V segment lost 4 bases and the J segment 8 bases; nucleotides outside the gene matches: 10. The CDR3 totals 15 residues. CDR1 is SGHRS, CDR2 YFSETQ, per germline. The CDR3 sequence is CASSVASGASDEQFF. In DNA form, the CDR3 reads TGCGCCAGCAGCGTCGCTAGCGGGGCCTCGGATGAGCAGTTCTTC.

V and J are TRBV14 and TRBJ2-1; D not certain. This CDR3 is 15 amino acids long. CDR1 is SGHDN and CDR2 is FVKESK in the germline V gene. V lost 1 base and J lost 8, with 15 bases in between. Here the CDR3 DNA reads TGTGCCAGCAGCCAAGTCCAATCCCCAGGCCATGAGCAGTTCTTC. Its translation: CASSQVQSPGHEQFF.

This chain links TRBV27 with TRBJ2-3, with D perhaps TRBD2 (5 bases). Germline V CDR1 and CDR2: MNHEY, SMNVEV (reference sequence). The V gene lost 0 bases and the J gene lost 6 bases, with 19 bases spanning the gap. This CDR3 has 17 residues. The CDR3 DNA is TGTGCCAGCAGTTTATCGGGCAGCAGCGGACCCTCGGATACGCAGTATTTT. Its translation is CASSLSGSSGPSDTQYF.

This chain connects TRBV29-1 to TRBJ2-7; D might be TRBD1 (6 bases). The CDR3 length is 13 residues. The germline V gene encodes CDR1 SQVTM and CDR2 ANQGSEA. Trimming removed 3 bases from V and 7 bases from J, with 16 bases in between. The CDR3 DNA sequence: TGCAGCGTTGATCGCACAGGGCTAGGTGAGCAGTACTTC. Its translation is CSVDRTGLGEQYF.

The chain couples TRBV7-8 to TRBJ1-5; 7 nucleotides agree with TRBD1. The CDR3 has 17 amino acids. J gave up 4 bases and V 0 bases, and 9 bases lay outside the gene matches. CDR1 is SGHVS and CDR2 is FQNEAQ in the germline V gene. CDR3 DNA sequence: TGTGCCAGCAGCTTAGCTTCCCAGGGGGTAACAAATCAGCCCCAGCATTTT. Amino acid sequence: CASSLASQGVTNQPQHF.